These T cell receptor beta chains were read from a single sample in a study of blood T cell repertoires in COVID-19. Some clones are missing from TCRdb's copy, which holds only in-frame ones; the method was immunoSEQ multiplex PCR. The sample yields 250,000 to 350,000 clones, about nine tenths seen once. The sample taken for sequencing was PBMCs or T cells enriched from blood (not recorded which). The receptors shown here come from a woman aged 50 to 65 who had recovered from COVID-19. Both conserved end residues are part of each CDR3. The D gene is left open where the match is weak. Part of the rows lack a size; the others show once, few, many or a class for expanded clones.

D gene: TRBD1; clone size: .; J gene: TRBJ1-6; V gene: TRBV14; CDR3 protein: CASSAGQGKNSPLHF; CDR3 DNA: TGTGCCAGCAGCGCCGGACAGGGTAAAAATTCACCCCTCCACTTT
D gene: TRBD2; clone size: few; J gene: TRBJ2-1; V gene: TRBV9; CDR3 protein: CASSVGPASGRNLHEQFF; CDR3 DNA: TGTGCCAGCAGCGTAGGTCCGGCTAGCGGGAGAAATTTACATGAGCAGTTCTTC
D gene: .; clone size: .; J gene: TRBJ2-3; V gene: TRBV7-3; CDR3 protein: CASSFLDTDTQYF; CDR3 DNA: TGTGCCAGCAGCTTTCTAGACACAGATACGCAGTATTTT
D gene: .; clone size: .; J gene: TRBJ2-5; V gene: TRBV29-1; CDR3 protein: CSVGLEGQETQYF; CDR3 DNA: TGCAGCGTTGGGCTAGAGGGCCAAGAGACCCAGTACTTC
D gene: .; clone size: few; J gene: TRBJ1-1; V gene: TRBV28; CDR3 protein: CASSGRGEAFF; CDR3 DNA: TGTGCCAGCAGTGGCAGGGGTGAAGCTTTCTTT
D gene: .; clone size: .; J gene: TRBJ2-2; V gene: TRBV7-9; CDR3 protein: CANDLTRVVHTGELFF; CDR3 DNA: TGTGCCAACGACTTAACGCGGGTGGTGCACACCGGGGAGCTGTTTTTT
D gene: TRBD1; clone size: .; J gene: TRBJ1-2; V gene: TRBV28; CDR3 protein: CASSAGQGGSGYTF; CDR3 DNA: TGTGCCAGCAGTGCCGGACAGGGAGGAAGCGGCTACACCTTC
D gene: TRBD1; clone size: .; J gene: TRBJ1-4; V gene: TRBV6-5; CDR3 protein: CASRLRDRDEKLFF; CDR3 DNA: TGTGCCAGCAGACTTCGGGACAGGGATGAAAAACTGTTTTTT
D gene: .; clone size: .; J gene: TRBJ1-1; V gene: TRBV11-2; CDR3 protein: CASSFGRENTEAFF; CDR3 DNA: TGTGCCAGCAGCTTCGGGCGGGAGAACACTGAAGCTTTCTTT
D gene: .; clone size: .; J gene: TRBJ1-5; V gene: TRBV19; CDR3 protein: CASSVTGYSNQPQHF; CDR3 DNA: TGTGCCAGTAGTGTGACGGGTTATAGCAATCAGCCCCAGCATTTT
D gene: .; clone size: .; J gene: TRBJ2-2; V gene: TRBV11-1; CDR3 protein: CASSPVGPAGELFF; CDR3 DNA: TGTGCCAGCAGCCCCGTGGGGCCGGCCGGGGAGCTGTTTTTT
D gene: .; clone size: .; J gene: TRBJ2-5; V gene: TRBV28; CDR3 protein: CASSTRLPGPQETQYF; CDR3 DNA: TGTGCCAGCAGCACCCGCCTCCCTGGGCCCCAAGAGACCCAGTACTTC
D gene: TRBD2; clone size: .; J gene: TRBJ2-7; V gene: TRBV5-1; CDR3 protein: CASTTLAGGYEQYF; CDR3 DNA: TGCGCCAGTACCACCTTAGCGGGAGGGTACGAGCAGTACTTC
D gene: .; clone size: .; J gene: TRBJ1-3; V gene: TRBV7-9; CDR3 protein: CASSFTLRVRESSGNTIYF; CDR3 DNA: TGTGCCAGCAGCTTTACGCTTCGGGTTCGGGAAAGCTCTGGAAACACCATATATTTT